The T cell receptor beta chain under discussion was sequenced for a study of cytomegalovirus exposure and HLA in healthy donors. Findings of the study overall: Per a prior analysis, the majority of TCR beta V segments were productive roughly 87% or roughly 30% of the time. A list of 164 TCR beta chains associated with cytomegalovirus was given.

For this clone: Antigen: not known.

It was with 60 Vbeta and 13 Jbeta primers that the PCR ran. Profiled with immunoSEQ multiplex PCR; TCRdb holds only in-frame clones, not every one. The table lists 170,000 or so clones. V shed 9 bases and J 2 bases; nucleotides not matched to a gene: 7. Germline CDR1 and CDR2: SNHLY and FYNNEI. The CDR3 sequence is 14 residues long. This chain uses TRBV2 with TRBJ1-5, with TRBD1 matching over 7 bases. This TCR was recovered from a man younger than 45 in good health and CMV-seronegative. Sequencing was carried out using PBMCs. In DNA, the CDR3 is TGTGCCAGTAGTCTAACAGGGGGCAATCAGCCCCAGCATTTT. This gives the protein CASSLTGGNQPQHF.